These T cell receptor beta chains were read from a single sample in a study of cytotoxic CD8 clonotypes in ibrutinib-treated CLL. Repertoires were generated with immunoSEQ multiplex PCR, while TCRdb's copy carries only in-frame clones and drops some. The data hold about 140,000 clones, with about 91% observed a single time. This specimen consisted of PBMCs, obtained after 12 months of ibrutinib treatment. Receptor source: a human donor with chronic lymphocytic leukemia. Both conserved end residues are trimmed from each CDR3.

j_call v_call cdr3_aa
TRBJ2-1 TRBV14 ASSQVGGNEQF
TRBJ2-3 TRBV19 ASARTPNTDTQY
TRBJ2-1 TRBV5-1 ASSWGQGEREQF
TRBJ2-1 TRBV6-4 ASSDGGEPYNEQF
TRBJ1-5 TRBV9 ASSLDGTKSNQPQH
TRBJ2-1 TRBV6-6 ASSVPGSPGNEQF
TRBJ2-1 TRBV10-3 AISARNEQF
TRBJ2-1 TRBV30 AWTIQGTGNEQF
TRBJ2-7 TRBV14 ASSQDKLGVYEQY
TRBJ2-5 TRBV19 ASKRLAGGSETQY
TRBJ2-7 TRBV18 ASSPSRGAKGYEQY
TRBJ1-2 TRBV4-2 ASSQEVGPEVTGYT
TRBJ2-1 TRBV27 ASSRKGASGNNEQF
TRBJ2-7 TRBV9 ASSVGTSVGEQY
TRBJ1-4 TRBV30 ASRGDEKLF
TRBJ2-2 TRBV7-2 ASSFTSGPNTGELF
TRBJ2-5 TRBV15 ATSRDLSGSGETQY
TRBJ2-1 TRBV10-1 ASSPGGYNEQF
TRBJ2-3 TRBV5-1 ASSLPDRGDTQY
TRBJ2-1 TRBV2 AGGTSGYNEQF
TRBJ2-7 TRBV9 ASSPQGGRDSINSYEQY
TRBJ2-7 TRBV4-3 ASSQDSVGEQY
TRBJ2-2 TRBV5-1 ASSFGAGSSRELF
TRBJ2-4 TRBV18 ASSPLRDSNSKWEGIQY
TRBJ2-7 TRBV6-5 ASSYSVQGAYEQY
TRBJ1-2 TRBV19 ASSIGTGGYGYT
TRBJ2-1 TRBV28 ASSLRTLNNEQF
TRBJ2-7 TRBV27 ASSRIGDPAQGFSYEQY
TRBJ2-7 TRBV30 AWSGTRYEQY
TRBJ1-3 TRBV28 ASSLTQKQGAQHSGNTIY
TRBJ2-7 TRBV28 ASSPPPGGRERFNEQY
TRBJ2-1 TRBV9 ASSVVSTGYNEQF
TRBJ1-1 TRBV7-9 ASSLRDRVEAF
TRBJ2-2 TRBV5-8 ASSRRPTGELF
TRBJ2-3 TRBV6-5 ASSYRTGVPDTQY
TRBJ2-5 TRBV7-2 ASSFQVGQTQETQY
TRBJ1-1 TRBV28 ASSLEVQNTEAF
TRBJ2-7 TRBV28 ASSYRGLDFH
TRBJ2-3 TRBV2 ASSLRGAEVSTDTQY
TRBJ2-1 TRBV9 ASSVGSGVNEQF
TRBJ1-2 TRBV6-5 ASRDDRGYGYT
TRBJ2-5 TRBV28 ASSLVGSDQETQY
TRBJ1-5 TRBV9 ASSARDRPNQPQH